This passage covers 30 T cell receptor beta chains from one sample sequenced in a study of T-cell memory formation after mild COVID-19. TCRdb re-analysed the 5' RACE reads in MiXCR, keeping a single row per CDR3 protein. The table lists 470,000 or so distinct CDR3 sequences, about 23% of them singletons, with around 12% in the top ten. Input material: PBMCs or a T cell subset sorted from them (not recorded which). Receptor source: an adult woman who had mild COVID-19 (a few samples of this study predate the infection). Cell type and time point are not known.

This clonotype was observed at least ten times. The chain joins TRBV7-9 to TRBJ2-7, with a possible D match to TRBD2 (6 bases). This CDR3 comprises 15 residues. V was shortened by 5 bases and J by 1 base, with 15 bases between the two germline ends. Germline CDR1 SEHNR, CDR2 FQNEAQ (reference sequence). In nucleotides, the CDR3 is TGTGCCAGCAGCCCCCCGGCGGGGCTATCCTACGAGCAGTACTTC. Residues: CASSPPAGLSYEQYF.

The rearrangement joins TRBV5-8 to TRBJ2-7, with 7 bases identical to TRBD1. The CDR3 is 14 residues long. Germline V lookup: CDR1 SGHTS, CDR2 YDEGEE. The V segment lost 3 bases and the J segment 5 bases; nucleotides outside the gene matches: 8. The CDR3 DNA reads TGTGCCAGCAGCTCGCCCTCCACAGGGGACGAGCAGTACTTC. Translating it yields CASSSPSTGDEQYF.

CDR3 in DNA: TGCGCCAGCAGCTTGCAACTAGCGGGGGGGGATGAGCAGTTCTTC. It is translated as CASSLQLAGGDEQFF. The chain uses TRBV5-1 and TRBJ2-1; 13 nucleotides match TRBD2. Germline V gene sequence: CDR1 SGHRS, CDR2 YFSETQ. J gave up 8 bases and V 1 base, and 3 bases lay outside the gene matches. This CDR3 spans 15 amino acids.

This clonotype was picked up a small number of times. The chain is built from TRBV7-3 and TRBJ2-1, with 7 bases that match TRBD2. After removal of 5 bases from V and 7 bases from J, the junction contained 11 bases not matched to a gene. Germline V lookup: CDR1 SGHTA, CDR2 FQGTGA. This CDR3 spans 15 amino acids. The CDR3 DNA sequence: TGTGCCAGCAGCCATACGGGGGGAGGTGGGAATGAGCAGTTCTTC. Its translation: CASSHTGGGGNEQFF.

This clonotype showed up just once. The chain combines TRBV7-3 with TRBJ2-2, with 7 nucleotides matching TRBD2. Germline V gene lookup returns CDR1 SGHTA and CDR2 FQGTGA. The CDR3 is 14 amino acids. The J segment lost 6 bases and the V segment lost 3 bases, leaving 4 bases of the junction unmatched. Here the CDR3 reads CASSFSGTPGELFF. CDR3 nucleotide sequence: TGTGCCAGCAGCTTCAGCGGGACGCCCGGGGAGCTGTTTTTT.

V and J are TRBV7-2 and TRBJ2-6; D is perhaps TRBD1 (5 bases). The CDR3 covers 15 residues. CDR1 and CDR2 from the germline V gene are SGHTA and FQGNSA. Trimming removed 3 bases at V and 2 bases at J, with 8 bases between. For the CDR3, the DNA is TGTGCCAGCAGCTTGAGCAGGGCTGGGGCCAACGTCCTGACTTTC. This gives the protein CASSLSRAGANVLTF.

V gene TRBV7-9 combines with J gene TRBJ2-2, with no clear D. CDR1 is SEHNR, CDR2 FQNEAQ, per germline (reference sequence). The ends were cut back, 3 bases at V and 5 bases at J, with 10 bases in the middle. The CDR3 runs to 14 residues. The CDR3 nucleotides are TGTGCCAGCAGCTTGGTCAGGCTTACCGGGGAGCTGTTTTTT. Translation: CASSLVRLTGELFF.

J is TRBJ2-7 and V is TRBV30; D possibly corresponds to TRBD2 (5 bases). The germline V and J ends were trimmed by 5 bases and 0 bases, with 20 bases remaining between them. Germline CDR1 reads GTSNPN; CDR2 reads SVGIG (reference sequence). The CDR3 is made up of 16 amino acids. This CDR3 reads CAWAARVWESSYEQYF. The CDR3 nucleotides are TGTGCCTGGGCGGCTAGGGTATGGGAGAGCTCCTACGAGCAGTACTTC.

The chain joins TRBV5-1 to TRBJ1-6; D ambiguous. This CDR3 has 16 residues. Trimming removed 4 bases at V and 10 bases at J, with 21 bases between. The germline gives CDR1 SGHRS, CDR2 YFSETQ. CDR3 coding DNA: TGCGCCAGCAGCGGCGGCGGCATTGAAAGGAACTCACCCCTCCACTTT. As protein: CASSGGGIERNSPLHF.

In its sample, this clonotype was seen a few times. V usage is TRBV18 and J usage is TRBJ2-4; D not certain. The V and J ends lost 3 bases and 0 bases respectively, with 12 bases between them. The CDR3 consists of 16 residues. CDR1 is KGHSH, CDR2 LQKENI, per germline. Written as DNA, the CDR3 is TGTGCCAGCTCACCCACCTCGGAACTAGCCAAAAACATTCAGTACTTC. Protein: CASSPTSELAKNIQYF.

This clonotype has only a few counts. The J gene is TRBJ1-5, the V gene TRBV10-3, with D perhaps TRBD1 (5 bases). The CDR3 is made up of 15 amino acids. Trimming removed 3 bases at V and 4 bases at J, with 13 bases between. CDR1 ENHRY and CDR2 SYGVKD come from the germline V gene. The CDR3 bases are TGTGCCATCAGTGATGGGTTAGGGGTAAATCAGCCCCAGCATTTT. Translating gives CAISDGLGVNQPQHF.

V is TRBV5-4 and J is TRBJ2-7; 13 positions match TRBD2. The CDR3 covers 16 residues. CDR1 SGHNT and CDR2 YYREEE come from the germline V gene (reference sequence). V trimming: 5 bases; J trimming: 2 bases; junction bases outside the gene matches: 7. The CDR3 DNA follows: TGTGCCAGCAGTGGAACCGGGACTAGCGGGGCCTACGAGCAGTACTTC. Translating gives CASSGTGTSGAYEQYF.

This clonotype was seen at least ten times. The chain uses TRBV28 and TRBJ2-1; D ambiguous. Germline CDR1 reads MDHEN; CDR2 reads SYDVKM. Trimming removed 3 bases from V and 9 bases from J, with 12 bases in between. This CDR3 region has 13 residues. The CDR3 DNA reads as TGTGCCAGCAGTTTGAGGAGCCTTGGTGAGCAGTTCTTC. This sequence encodes CASSLRSLGEQFF.

This clonotype was found a few times. CDR3 nucleotide sequence: TGCAGTGTGACATCGAACACCGGGGAGCTGTTTTTT. It codes for CSVTSNTGELFF. The chain carries TRBV20-1 and TRBJ2-2; D uncertain. Trimming shortened V by 7 bases and J by 0 bases, and 6 bases separated the two germline ends. CDR3 length: 12 residues. Germline V gives CDR1 DFQATT, CDR2 SNEGSKA (reference sequence).

The chain is built from TRBV11-2 and TRBJ1-1; D gene uncertain. This CDR3 has 13 amino acids. Looked up from germline, CDR1 is SGHAT and CDR2 is FQNNGV. V dropped 1 base and J dropped 11 bases, with 14 bases sitting between them. This CDR3 is CASSLARRSSAFF. CDR3 sequence (DNA): TGTGCCAGCAGCTTAGCCCGGAGATCCTCGGCTTTCTTT.

The chain employs TRBV5-1 and TRBJ2-1; D is uncertain. The germline V and J ends were trimmed by 5 bases and 0 bases, with 9 bases remaining between them. The germline CDR1 and CDR2 sequences are SGHRS and YFSETQ. This CDR3 comprises 14 residues. The CDR3 DNA reads as TGCGCCAGCAGGACACACAGCTCCTACAATGAGCAGTTCTTC. Translation: CASRTHSSYNEQFF.

The chain carries TRBV5-1 and TRBJ2-7, with no clear D. Trimming shortened V by 4 bases and J by 6 bases, and 14 bases separated the two germline ends. From germline, CDR1 is SGHRS and CDR2 YFSETQ. The CDR3 contains 13 residues. In DNA, the CDR3 is TGCGCCAGCAGCCCCCTCGGGCAGAGCGAGCAGTACTTC. Translation gives CASSPLGQSEQYF.

This clonotype appeared a few times. The chain has TRBV7-2 and TRBJ1-1; maybe TRBD1 (5 bases). Germline CDR1 SGHTA, CDR2 FQGNSA. The CDR3 is made up of 16 amino acids. V was shortened by 4 bases and J by 4 bases, with 19 bases between the two germline ends. CDR3 coding DNA: TGTGCCAGCAGCTCACCGGGACGAAAGATAGGCACTGAAGCTTTCTTT. It yields the protein CASSSPGRKIGTEAFF.

The chain uses TRBV3-1 and TRBJ2-7; D unclear. The CDR3 consists of 13 residues. The V gene's germline CDR1 is LGHDT and CDR2 YNNKEL (reference sequence). Trimming shortened V by 0 bases and J by 5 bases, and 8 bases separated the two germline ends. The CDR3, as DNA: TGTGCCAGCAGCCAAGACTCAGGAAACGAGCAGTACTTC. Translated: CASSQDSGNEQYF.

The chain carries TRBV29-1 and TRBJ2-1, with D perhaps matching TRBD2 (5 bases). This CDR3 comprises 15 residues. V lost 5 bases, J lost 7 bases, and 21 bases lay in between. CDR1 is SQVTM and CDR2 is ANQGSEA in the germline V gene. DNA for the CDR3: TGCAGCGTTCCTATGTCAAAGCCCCGAGGGAATGAGCAGTTCTTC. Residues: CSVPMSKPRGNEQFF.

CDR3 sequence (DNA): TGTGCCACCAGTGACGGTGGGATTGAAGCTTTCTTT. This codes for CATSDGGIEAFF. The genes are TRBV24-1 and TRBJ1-1; D gene unclear. The CDR3 length is 12 residues. Germline lookup yields CDR1 KGHDR and CDR2 SFDVKD. V lost 4 bases and J lost 7, with 9 bases in between.

The chain uses TRBV12-3 or TRBV12-4 and TRBJ1-5; D gene uncertain. The ends were cut back, 5 bases at V and 1 base at J, with 12 bases in the middle. This CDR3 comprises 15 residues. The CDR3 protein is CASSPDGLSNQPQHF. DNA of the CDR3: TGTGCCAGCAGTCCAGACGGACTGAGCAATCAGCCCCAGCATTTT.

This clonotype was found a few times. The genes are TRBV7-3 and TRBJ1-2; D gene unclear. The CDR3 spans 14 residues. V was cut by 2 bases and J by 0 bases, with 7 bases left in between. CDR1 and CDR2 (germline): SGHTA, FQGTGA. CDR3 coding DNA: TGTGCCAGCAGCTTATCTAATACTAACTATGGCTACACCTTC. Translating gives CASSLSNTNYGYTF.

The chain uses TRBV7-2 and TRBJ1-1; D ambiguous. From germline, CDR1 is SGHTA and CDR2 FQGNSA. The CDR3 length is 14 residues. Trimming removed 5 bases from V and 1 base from J, with 11 bases in between. CDR3 sequence: CASSRMRWNTEAFF. CDR3 DNA: TGTGCCAGCAGCCGTATGCGGTGGAACACTGAAGCTTTCTTT.

V and J are TRBV20-1 and TRBJ2-7; 8 bases line up with TRBD1. The CDR3 has 13 amino acids. Germline loops: CDR1 DFQATT, CDR2 SNEGSKA (reference sequence). Trimming took 6 bases from V and 2 from J; bases not matched to a gene: 6. The CDR3 sequence: CSAGTGPPYEQYF. Here the CDR3 DNA reads TGCAGTGCCGGGACAGGTCCTCCCTACGAGCAGTACTTC.

This rearrangement joins TRBV6-2 or TRBV6-3 to TRBJ1-1; 7 bases are a match to TRBD1. Germline lookup yields CDR1 MNHEY and CDR2 SVGEGT. The CDR3 is made up of 18 amino acids. With V trimmed by 0 bases and J by 4 bases, 14 bases remained unmatched. The CDR3 nucleotides are TGTGCCAGCAGTTACTCGGCGGGAAAGGGGGCCTCGGGCACTGAAGCTTTCTTT. Encoded protein: CASSYSAGKGASGTEAFF.

The V gene is TRBV19, the J gene TRBJ2-2, with D possibly TRBD1 on 5 matching bases. The CDR3 is made up of 17 amino acids. Deletions cut 7 bases from V and 0 bases from J, with 18 bases between. Per the germline V gene, CDR1 is LNHDA and CDR2 is SQIVND (reference sequence). In DNA form, the CDR3 reads TGTGCCAGTAATCGGGCTGGGGCAAGTACGAACACCGGGGAGCTGTTTTTT. Encoded protein: CASNRAGASTNTGELFF.

The sample holds a few counts of this clonotype. The rearrangement uses TRBV4-2 and TRBJ2-2, with 7 nucleotides matching TRBD2. The CDR3 totals 15 residues. Germline V lookup: CDR1 LGHNA, CDR2 YNFKEQ. V gave up 2 bases and J gave up 5 bases; unmatched junction bases: 5. This CDR3 is CASSQREGRTGELFF. Written as DNA, the CDR3 is TGTGCCAGCAGCCAAAGGGAGGGCCGGACCGGGGAGCTGTTTTTT.

This chain's CDR3 is CSAISGGANEQYF. In nucleotides, the CDR3 is TGCAGTGCCATAAGCGGGGGGGCCAACGAGCAGTACTTC. V and J are TRBV20-1 and TRBJ2-7, with 10 bases matching TRBD2. J lost 5 bases, V lost 6 bases, and 7 bases had no gene match. The germline CDR1 and CDR2 sequences are DFQATT and SNEGSKA (reference sequence). This CDR3 region has 13 residues.

The chain employs TRBV4-1 and TRBJ2-5; D remains ambiguous. V shed 0 bases and J shed 2 bases, with 10 bases lying between them. CDR3 length: 15 residues. The germline V gene has CDR1 MGHRA and CDR2 YSYEKL. CDR3 residues: CASSQEGNLQETQYF. The CDR3 DNA sequence: TGCGCCAGCAGCCAAGAGGGGAACTTACAAGAGACCCAGTACTTC.